The 30 T cell receptor beta chains below were found in one sample sequenced in a study of tumor and adjacent non-tumor tissue in lung cancer. The template was RNA from unsorted bulk tissue. Three rounds of nested PCR, following a modified ARM-PCR protocol, produced the TCRbeta library. TCRdb independently ran MiXCR on the multiplex PCR reads; one entry per CDR3 protein. The table lists 70,000 to 80,000 distinct CDR3 sequences, around 70% of them singletons, with 8% to 10% in the top ten. Sequences were obtained from lung tumor tissue. The receptors were gathered from a woman aged 40 to 49 with non-small cell lung cancer.

The chain employs TRBV11-2 and TRBJ2-3; D is unresolved. The CDR3 has 15 amino acids. Germline loops: CDR1 SGHAT, CDR2 FQNNGV. Trimming removed 8 bases at V and 4 bases at J, with 19 bases between. The CDR3 region has the DNA TGTGCCAGCTGCTCTGAGCAGATAGACGCAGATACGCAGTATTTT. Translated, it gives CASCSEQIDADTQYF. Complete variable domain (other parts from reference TRBV11-2 and TRBJ2-3): EAGVAQSPRYKIIEKRQSVAFWCNPISGHATLYWYQQILGQGPKLLIQFQNNGVVDDSQLPKDRFSAERLKGVDSTLKIQPAKLEDSAVYLCASCSEQIDADTQYFGPGTRLTVL.

Points on this clonotype: With a much larger clone just one base away, this may be a read error. This chain uses TRBV5-1 with TRBJ2-2, with 10 bases lining up with TRBD2. CDR3 length equals 18 residues. V was pared by 9 bases and J by 0 bases, with 14 bases of the junction left unmatched. Germline values: CDR1 SGHRS, CDR2 YFSETQ. In nucleotides, the CDR3 is TGCGCCACCAACGGCGGGCTAGCGGGGGCCGCGAACACCGGGGAGCTGTTTTTT. It translates to CATNGGLAGAANTGELFF.

This clonotype has only one observation. The chain uses TRBV6-5 and TRBJ1-1; D gene ambiguous. Trimming cost V 7 bases and J 2 bases, with 14 bases left between them. The CDR3 is made up of 14 amino acids. The germline V gene encodes CDR1 MNHEY and CDR2 SVGAGI. The chain's CDR3 is CASIYDGYNTEAFF. DNA for the CDR3: TGTGCCAGCATATATGACGGGTACAACACTGAAGCTTTCTTT.

The rearrangement uses TRBV5-1 and TRBJ1-3; 10 bases map to TRBD1. V gave up 7 bases and J gave up 4 bases; unmatched junction bases: 11. The CDR3 runs to 16 residues. Per germline, CDR1 SGHRS and CDR2 YFSETQ. The CDR3 loop reads CASGWGQGILGNTIYF. CDR3 nucleotide sequence: TGCGCCAGCGGCTGGGGACAGGGGATACTCGGAAACACCATATATTTT.

As for this clonotype: At one of its ends the junction is not consistent with the germline gene, which may arise from a read error. The genes are TRBV10-3 and TRBJ1-1; D call uncertain. The CDR3 covers 13 residues. CDR1 ENHRY and CDR2 SYGVKD come from the germline V gene. The CDR3 bases are TGTGCTATCAGTGAAATTGCTCGTTCTGATGCTTTCTTT. Its translation is CAISEIARSDAFF.

The chain uses TRBV6-5 and TRBJ2-2; a possible D gene is TRBD1 (6 bases). The CDR3 has 16 residues. V was clipped by 6 bases and J by 4 bases, with 18 bases between them. Germline V gene sequence: CDR1 MNHEY, CDR2 SVGAGI. For the CDR3, the DNA is TGTGCCAGCAGCCACAGTCGGACAGCGATCACCGGGGAGCTGTTTTTT. Translated, it gives CASSHSRTAITGELFF.

Note on this clonotype: A read error is possible here, since a much larger clone lies one base away. The rearrangement uses TRBV6-5 and TRBJ2-6, with 12 nucleotides matching TRBD1. The CDR3 has 17 residues. CDR1 MNHEY and CDR2 SVGAGI come from the germline V gene. CDR3 nucleotides: TGTGCCAGCAGTTACGGGACAGGGGGCTCTGGGGCCAACCTCCTGACTTTC. It yields the protein CASSYGTGGSGANLLTF.

This clonotype was found once. An end of the junction differs from the germline gene, which may be a read error. The V call is TRBV11-3, the J call TRBJ2-1; D call uncertain. Germline CDR1 SGHNT, CDR2 YENEEA. The CDR3 is 16 residues long. In nucleotides, the CDR3 is TGTACCAGCAGTCCGAGATCTAGGAGCTCCTACAATGAGCAGTTCTTC. This encodes CTSSPRSRSSYNEQFF.

This clonotype was detected once. A read error may produce the germline difference seen at one junction end. J is TRBJ2-7 and V is TRBV20-1; 8 nucleotides line up with TRBD2. The CDR3 contains 13 residues. The V gene's germline CDR1 is DFQATT and CDR2 SNEGSKA (reference sequence). This chain's CDR3 is CSAASGSLYKQYF. The CDR3 DNA is TGCAGTGCTGCCAGCGGGAGTCTCTACAAGCAGTACTTC.

The chain uses TRBV20-1 and TRBJ2-7; D gene ambiguous. Trimming stripped 5 bases from V and 0 bases from J, with 11 bases between. CDR3 length equals 13 residues. Looked up from germline, CDR1 is DFQATT and CDR2 is SNEGSKA (reference sequence). The CDR3 nucleotides read TGCAGTGCTGACCGAGATGACTCCTACGAGCAGTACGTC. Translating it yields CSADRDDSYEQYV.

This clonotype was recorded many times. The rearrangement uses TRBV10-3 and TRBJ2-7; 14 positions agree with TRBD2. Germline trimming cut 10 bases from V and 9 bases from J; bases unmatched to any gene: 8. CDR3 length: 13 amino acids. Germline CDR1 and CDR2: ENHRY and SYGVKD. CDR3 region: CATGLAGADAQYF. CDR3 nucleotide sequence: TGTGCCACGGGACTAGCGGGAGCTGACGCGCAGTACTTC.

The table lists this clonotype with a few counts. Since a much larger clone is just one base distant, this may be a read error. The rearrangement links TRBV5-5 to TRBJ2-1; TRBD2 matches at 8 bases. V shed 7 bases and J 8 bases; nucleotides not matched to a gene: 14. The CDR3 has 15 residues. CDR1 and CDR2 from the germline V gene are SGHKS and YYEKEE (reference sequence). CDR3 bases: TGTGCCAGCGGCTCCCGGACTAGCTTTCAGGATGAGCAGTTCTTC. It is translated as CASGSRTSFQDEQFF.

This chain links TRBV20-1 with TRBJ2-7; 9 nucleotides line up with TRBD2. This CDR3 region has 14 residues. Germline loops: CDR1 DFQATT, CDR2 SNEGSKA (reference sequence). The V gene end was trimmed by 6 bases and the J gene end by 6 bases; junction bases not matched to a gene: 12. For the CDR3, the DNA is TGCAGTGCACCCGGGACTAGCCCCTCATGCGAGCAGTACTTC. Its translation is CSAPGTSPSCEQYF.

In regard to this clonotype: A read error may produce the germline difference seen at one junction end. The chain has TRBV7-9 and TRBJ2-7; the D gene is possibly TRBD1 (6 bases). CDR1 and CDR2 from the germline V gene are SEHNR and FQNEAQ (reference sequence). The length of the CDR3 is 15 residues. CDR3 sequence (DNA): TGTACCAGCAGCAGGGGCTCAGGCCCCGACTACGAACAGTACTTC. Translation gives CTSSRGSGPDYEQYF.

In regard to this clonotype: A single base separates this from a much larger clone, so it may be a read error. V usage is TRBV6-4 and J usage is TRBJ2-3; D is perhaps TRBD2 (5 bases). The CDR3 has 12 amino acids. CDR1 MRHNA and CDR2 SNTAGT come from the germline V gene. The CDR3 coding sequence is TGTGCCAGCAGTGACGAGGGCGATAGGCAGTATTTT. Protein product: CASSDEGDRQYF.

Regarding this clonotype: This may stem from a read error, because a much larger clone lies one nucleotide away. This chain connects TRBV20-1 to TRBJ2-1, with 8 bases fitting TRBD1. From germline, CDR1 is DFQATT and CDR2 SNEGSKA (reference sequence). The length of the CDR3 is 15 residues. V gave up 0 bases and J gave up 9 bases; unmatched junction bases: 10. Here the CDR3 reads CSARDDGGQAGEQFF. CDR3 bases: TGCAGTGCTAGAGACGATGGGGGACAGGCAGGTGAGCAGTTCTTC.

About this clonotype: Germline is not matched at one junction end, which may reflect a read error. This rearrangement joins TRBV6-6 to TRBJ2-5; a weak D match, TRBD1 (6 bases). The germline CDR1 and CDR2 sequences are MNHNY and SVGAGI (reference sequence). The CDR3 runs 13 residues. The CDR3 here is CASSRDIQEAQYF. Written as DNA, the CDR3 is TGTGCCAGCAGCCGGGACATACAAGAGGCCCAGTACTTC.

V and J are TRBV6-5 and TRBJ1-2; D is perhaps TRBD1 (5 bases). In germline, CDR1 is MNHEY, CDR2 SVGAGI. This CDR3 spans 13 amino acids. The CDR3 protein is CTSSYSPWGGYTF. For the CDR3, the DNA is TGTACTAGCAGTTACTCCCCCTGGGGGGGCTACACCTTC.

This clonotype showed up many times. This chain joins TRBV28 and TRBJ2-7, with no clear D. The V gene lost 6 bases and the J gene lost 0 bases, with 12 bases spanning the gap. Germline CDR1 and CDR2: MDHEN and SYDVKM. This CDR3 spans 14 amino acids. The CDR3 coding sequence is TGTGCCAGCAGAGGACCGACGAGCTCCTACGAGCAGTACTTC. This translates into CASRGPTSSYEQYF.

A remark on this clonotype: Here the CDR3 omits its conserved ending phenylalanine or tryptophan, so a read error is the likely source. The chain employs TRBV29-1 and TRBJ2-1; 8 nucleotides align to TRBD2. This CDR3 has 14 residues. Germline V gene data show CDR1 as SQVTM and CDR2 as ANQGSEA. Written as DNA, the CDR3 is TGCAGTGTCGCAGGGACTAGTCGGGGCAATGAGCAGTTCCTC. Translated, it gives CSVAGTSRGNEQFL.

This clonotype is deemed medium-sized. The chain employs TRBV24-1 and TRBJ2-1, with 8 bases that match TRBD1. V shed 9 bases, J shed 5 bases, and the junction held 5 bases outside the gene matches. CDR3 length: 13 amino acids. From germline, CDR1 is KGHDR and CDR2 SFDVKD. The CDR3 DNA follows: TGTGCCACCCAGACAGGGGCGAACAATGAGCAGTTCTTC. Its protein product is CATQTGANNEQFF.

The chain carries TRBV6-5 and TRBJ1-1, with 8 bases aligning to TRBD1. The CDR3 totals 14 residues. Trimming took 6 bases from V and 11 from J; bases not matched to a gene: 14. The germline gives CDR1 MNHEY, CDR2 SVGAGI. DNA of the CDR3: TGTGCCAGCAGCAGCCTGGGACAGGACATTGATGCTTTCTTT. It translates to CASSSLGQDIDAFF.

This clonotype was detected only a few times. Given a much more abundant clone one base away, this may be a read error. The chain joins TRBV6-5 to TRBJ2-1; no clear D gene. The germline CDR1 and CDR2 sequences are MNHEY and SVGAGI. This CDR3 is built from 14 residues. Between the trimmed V and J ends, which lost 4 bases and 1 base, there was a span of 8 bases. The CDR3 sequence: CASSSRCSYNEQFF. As DNA, the CDR3 is TGTGCCAGCAGTTCCAGGTGTTCCTACAATGAGCAGTTCTTC.

In its sample, this clonotype was seen many times. The chain has TRBV6-6 and TRBJ1-4; TRBD1 matches at 8 bases. This CDR3 contains 14 residues. V lost 5 bases and J lost 6; bases outside the gene matches: 5. Germline CDR1 MNHNY, CDR2 SVGAGI (reference sequence). The CDR3 here is CASSTDRVDEKLFF. The CDR3 DNA reads as TGTGCCAGCAGTACGGACAGGGTAGATGAAAAACTGTTTTTT.

With respect to this clonotype: Being one base from a much bigger clone, this may be a read error. The J gene is TRBJ1-2, the V gene TRBV30, with D perhaps TRBD1 (6 bases). Germline loops: CDR1 GTSNPN, CDR2 SVGIG (reference sequence). CDR3 length: 11 amino acids. CDR3 in amino acids: CTCRPQGGYTF. DNA for the CDR3: TGTACCTGTCGGCCCCAGGGGGGCTACACCTTC.

In regard to this clonotype: No conserved phenylalanine or tryptophan is present at the end of the CDR3, so a read error is the likely explanation. The chain carries TRBV30 and TRBJ2-5; possible D gene TRBD1, 5 bases. Germline V gene lookup returns CDR1 GTSNPN and CDR2 SVGIG (reference sequence). V was shortened by 4 bases and J by 7 bases, with 22 bases between the two germline ends. The length of the CDR3 is 15 residues. CDR3 DNA sequence: TGTGCCTGGAACCTATATGAACTTCGTAGGGGGACCCAGTACATC. Encoded protein: CAWNLYELRRGTQYI.

The rearrangement links TRBV7-8 to TRBJ2-2; possibly TRBD1 or TRBD2 for D (6 bases each). Germline-derived CDR1 and CDR2 are SGHVS and FQNEAQ. CDR3 length equals 15 residues. V was pared by 7 bases and J by 9 bases, with 21 bases between. The CDR3 region has the DNA TGTGCCAGCACTCTAGGGCTATGGGGGGCCAGGGAGCTGTTTTTT. Translation gives CASTLGLWGARELFF.

Regarding this clonotype: A read error is possible here, since a much larger clone lies one base away. V usage is TRBV5-1 and J usage is TRBJ1-2, with TRBD1 matching over 10 bases. CDR1 and CDR2 from the germline V gene are SGHRS and YFSETQ. The CDR3 consists of 15 residues. Trimming took 8 bases from V and 3 from J; bases not matched to a gene: 10. The CDR3 DNA follows: TGCGCCAGGAGCGTGACAGGGGGCGCAGACTATGGCTACACCTTC. Protein: CARSVTGGADYGYTF.

Comment on this clonotype: A read error may explain this, as a much larger clone is one base away. This rearrangement joins TRBV2 to TRBJ1-1; 7 positions match TRBD1. This CDR3 spans 13 amino acids. CDR1 and CDR2 (germline): SNHLY, FYNNEI. CDR3 DNA: TGTACCAGCAGTGATATACCAGGGGGTGGGGCTTTCTTT. Encoded protein: CTSSDIPGGGAFF.

The rearrangement joins TRBV29-1 to TRBJ2-7; maybe TRBD2 (6 bases). Germline lookup yields CDR1 SQVTM and CDR2 ANQGSEA. The CDR3 loop spans 14 amino acids. Trimming took 8 bases from V and 2 from J, leaving 19 bases between them. The CDR3 DNA reads TGCAGCCTATTTGACATGGGAGGAACCTACGAGCAGTACTTC. Residues: CSLFDMGGTYEQYF.